This T cell receptor (beta chain) was retrieved from a study of CD8+ T cells in alopecia areata. Worth noting for this clone: Antigen specificity is unknown.

The treatment was: oral pan-JAK inhibitor, 5-10 mg twice daily. Both peripheral blood and punch biopsies of lesional scalp skin were obtained from patients who had alopecia areata. RNA was isolated and reverse transcribed to cDNA, the sequencing template. Sequencing was performed with immunoSEQ multiplex PCR; in TCRdb, only in-frame clones are kept and a portion is missing. Of 90,000 to 150,000 clones listed, 53% are singletons. Study outcomes and limitations: While tofacitinib was given, many expanded lesional clones persisted in scalp and blood. Only a single nonresponder existed, so baseline CD8+ expansion links stay unclear.

The source material was CD4+ T cells sorted from blood, sampled at week 4, from a patient treated with tofacitinib. This TCR came from a human donor with alopecia areata.

The chain's CDR3 is CASRLANSYNEQFF. The CDR3 DNA is TGTGCCAGCAGACTAGCGAACTCCTACAATGAGCAGTTCTTC. This chain joins TRBV27 and TRBJ2-1; TRBD2 matches at 7 bases. This CDR3 has 14 residues. Germline assignment: CDR1 MNHEY and CDR2 SMNVEV (reference sequence). Trimming took 6 bases from V and 0 from J; bases not matched to a gene: 2.